What follows are 3 T cell receptor beta chains derived from one specimen sequenced in a study of cytomegalovirus exposure and HLA in healthy donors. Researchers ran the PCR with 60 Vbeta and 13 Jbeta primers. Profiled with immunoSEQ multiplex PCR; TCRdb holds only in-frame clones, not every one. The sample includes around 200,000 clones, 84% of them seen just once. The sequencing sample was made of PBMCs. These receptors were taken from a woman aged 45-65 years in good health and CMV-seropositive.

V is TRBV7-3 and J is TRBJ1-1; 8 nucleotides align to TRBD1. Trimming took 2 bases from V and 11 from J; bases not matched to a gene: 10. CDR1 and CDR2 from the germline V gene are SGHTA and FQGTGA. The CDR3 covers 14 residues. For the CDR3, the DNA is TGTGCCAGCAGCTTAGTGGCAGGGGGCGGTGGGGCTTTCTTT. This gives the protein CASSLVAGGGGAFF.

This clone showed up just a few times. The chain combines TRBV7-9 with TRBJ1-3; 7 bases are shared with TRBD1. The germline gives CDR1 SEHNR, CDR2 FQNEAQ (reference sequence). The CDR3 extends over 16 amino acids. V lost 5 bases and J lost 0; bases outside the gene matches: 7. This CDR3 is CASSLSQGVSGNTIYF. The CDR3 region has the DNA TGTGCCAGCAGCCTTAGTCAGGGGGTCTCTGGAAACACCATATATTTT.

This chain links TRBV6-6 with TRBJ1-5; D might be TRBD1 (5 bases). The CDR3 runs to 14 residues. In germline, CDR1 is MNHNY, CDR2 SVGAGI (reference sequence). The V end lost 5 bases, the J end lost 4 bases, and 12 bases lay between the germline ends. CDR3 sequence reads: CASSPDSFNQPQHF. The CDR3 bases are TGTGCCAGCAGTCCTGACAGTTTTAATCAGCCCCAGCATTTT.